This section outlines one T cell receptor beta chain sequence together with its context. These data come from a study of blood T cell repertoires in COVID-19. Study-level information: PBMCs, B-cell-depleted T cells, or T cells were the source of the cDNA or gDNA that made up the material.

Germline CDR1 is SGDLS and CDR2 is YYNGEE. V was pared by 4 bases and J by 1 base, with 15 bases between. The CDR3 extends over 16 amino acids. In the original workflow: Amplification of reference gene primers was used by the study to estimate nucleated cell counts. Clones were sequenced by immunoSEQ multiplex PCR, and TCRdb holds only the in-frame ones, with some missing. From that table come the V and J calls and clone size; the DNA was used to work out D and trimming. This sample has approximately 82,000 clones, with around four fifths found just once. This sequence joins TRBV9 and TRBJ2-4; D unclear. The sample consisted of peripheral blood. The sequence was collected from a woman aged 70 to 79 with active or convalescent COVID-19. The CDR3 nucleotides read TGTGCCAGCAGCCCGTCCCTTTCCGAGGCCAAAAACATTCAGTACTTC. This codes for CASSPSLSEAKNIQYF. The whole variable domain, filled in from reference TRBV9 and TRBJ2-4, reads DSGVTQTPKHLITATGQRVTLRCSPRSGDLSVYWYQQSLDQGLQFLIQYYNGEERAKGNILERFSAQQFPDLHSELNLSSLELGDSALYFCASSPSLSEAKNIQYFGAGTRLSVL.